These 30 T cell receptor beta chains were all obtained from the same sample, sequenced in a study of a mutant IDH1 vaccine in newly diagnosed glioma. No antigen has been assigned to these receptors. TCRdb's table, derived via immunoSEQ multiplex PCR, lists solely in-frame clones and lacks some. The sample lists 60,000 or so clones; around 82% were seen once. The time point here: week 5, during vaccination. Mutant IDH1 20-mer peptide, at 300 ug, made up each vaccine dose, with topical imiquimod. The material sequenced was PBMCs, taken from a glioma patient whose treatment included an IDH1 peptide vaccine. Every receptor here comes from a woman younger than 30 with glioma. Some clones in this sample may be carry-over from other donors' samples.

This chain joins TRBV14 and TRBJ1-1; unclear D gene. V was trimmed by 4 bases and J by 0 bases, leaving 6 bases between them. Germline CDR1 is SGHDN and CDR2 is FVKESK. CDR3 size: 13 residues. The CDR3 region has the DNA TGTGCCAGCAGCCGGCCCATGAACACTGAAGCTTTCTTT. Its translation is CASSRPMNTEAFF.

The chain employs TRBV6-1 and TRBJ2-3; possibly TRBD1 for D (5 bases). This CDR3 is 14 amino acids long. Trimming removed 2 bases from V and 11 bases from J, with 17 bases in between. Germline V CDR1 and CDR2: MNHNS, SASEGT. This chain's CDR3 is CASSEQGTASLQYF. CDR3 DNA: TGTGCCAGCAGTGAACAGGGTACTGCATCCTTGCAGTATTTT.

This clone came up a few times. V gene TRBV2 combines with J gene TRBJ2-7, with 8 bases aligning to TRBD1. V lost 4 bases and J lost 1; bases outside the gene matches: 15. The germline V gene has CDR1 SNHLY and CDR2 FYNNEI. This CDR3 has 18 amino acids. The DNA of the CDR3 is TGTGCCAGCAGTGTAGTCCAAGGGGTACAGGGGGTTTCCTACGAGCAGTACTTC. This codes for CASSVVQGVQGVSYEQYF.

V and J are TRBV28 and TRBJ2-7, with 8 bases matching TRBD2. CDR1 is MDHEN, CDR2 SYDVKM, per germline. The CDR3 is made up of 14 amino acids. Germline trimming cut 3 bases from V and 2 bases from J; bases unmatched to any gene: 3. DNA for the CDR3: TGTGCCAGCAGTTTCACTAGCGGTACCTACGAGCAGTACTTC. This encodes CASSFTSGTYEQYF.

This clone appeared a few times. This chain joins TRBV7-9 and TRBJ1-4; possible D gene TRBD1, 5 bases. CDR1 is SEHNR and CDR2 is FQNEAQ in the germline V gene (reference sequence). V shed 6 bases and J shed 7 bases, with 18 bases lying between them. The CDR3 is made up of 15 amino acids. CDR3 region: CASRPAGGRGEKLFF. The CDR3 DNA is TGTGCCAGCAGACCGGCCGGGGGAAGGGGTGAAAAACTGTTTTTT.

This sequence joins TRBV10-3 and TRBJ2-7; 7 nucleotides agree with TRBD1. Germline CDR1 is ENHRY and CDR2 is SYGVKD. This CDR3 contains 13 residues. Trimming cost V 6 bases and J 1 base; bases outside gene matches: 3. CDR3 sequence: CAIRMDRSYEQYF. CDR3 sequence (DNA): TGTGCCATCAGGATGGACAGGTCCTACGAGCAGTACTTC.

V is TRBV19 and J is TRBJ1-1, with 8 bases lining up with TRBD1. Germline CDR1 and CDR2: LNHDA and SQIVND (reference sequence). V shed 7 bases, J shed 7 bases, and the junction held 11 bases outside the gene matches. The CDR3 covers 14 residues. The CDR3 is CASTMEDRAVEAFF. CDR3 bases: TGTGCCAGTACTATGGAGGACAGGGCGGTTGAAGCTTTCTTT.

This clone has more than one count but fewer than ten. The chain links TRBV11-2 to TRBJ1-6; no clear D. The CDR3 runs to 13 residues. With 5 bases removed from V and 5 bases from J, the gap between germline ends came to 7 bases. CDR1 SGHAT and CDR2 FQNNGV come from the germline V gene. CDR3 DNA sequence: TGTGCCAGCAGCCCGGTCCATAATTCACCCCTCCACTTT. Its translation: CASSPVHNSPLHF.

The chain employs TRBV27 and TRBJ1-1; unclear D gene. V was shortened by 2 bases and J by 13 bases, with 26 bases between the two germline ends. The CDR3 spans 16 residues. Germline CDR1 reads MNHEY; CDR2 reads SMNVEV (reference sequence). The CDR3 spells CASSLAPVAGGRESFF. Written as DNA, the CDR3 is TGTGCCAGCAGTTTAGCCCCCGTGGCGGGTGGCCGGGAGAGTTTCTTT.

The chain links TRBV4-1 to TRBJ1-2; D gene uncertain. This CDR3 is 15 amino acids long. The germline V gene has CDR1 MGHRA and CDR2 YSYEKL. The V gene lost 1 base and the J gene lost 8 bases, with 17 bases spanning the gap. CDR3 DNA sequence: TGCGCCAGCAGCCAAGTCTTTCCTAATAGTCAAGGCTACACCTTC. Its translation is CASSQVFPNSQGYTF.

The chain carries TRBV6-6 and TRBJ2-1; D perhaps matches TRBD1 (5 bases). This CDR3 is built from 13 residues. Trimming took off 10 bases at V and 8 bases at J, with 18 bases between the two ends. Germline loops: CDR1 MNHNY, CDR2 SVGAGI (reference sequence). The CDR3 spells CATFYSPGHEQFF. CDR3 bases: TGTGCCACCTTTTACTCTCCAGGGCATGAGCAGTTCTTC.

The chain uses TRBV9 and TRBJ1-1; D not resolved. Trimming took 0 bases from V and 1 from J, leaving 7 bases between them. Germline V lookup: CDR1 SGDLS, CDR2 YYNGEE. This CDR3 has 14 amino acids. DNA for the CDR3: TGTGCCAGCAGCGTAGCCCCTGCGAACACTGAAGCTTTCTTT. Its translation: CASSVAPANTEAFF.

The rearrangement joins TRBV11-2 to TRBJ1-2, with D uncertain. The CDR3 runs 13 residues. CDR1 is SGHAT, CDR2 FQNNGV, per germline. V dropped 4 bases and J dropped 3 bases, with 9 bases sitting between them. The CDR3 here is CASSSTEHYGYTF. CDR3 bases: TGTGCCAGCAGCTCGACGGAACACTATGGCTACACCTTC.

The J gene is TRBJ2-7, the V gene TRBV10-2, with a tentative D call TRBD1 (6 bases). There are 15 residues in the CDR3. Germline CDR1 is WSHSY and CDR2 is SAAADI. Between the trimmed V and J ends, which lost 6 bases and 4 bases, there was a span of 19 bases. The CDR3 nucleotides read TGCGCCAGCAGGACTACAGGGATGTCTTATTACGAGCAGTACTTC. Its protein product is CASRTTGMSYYEQYF.

This chain joins TRBV30 and TRBJ2-7, with 12 bases matching TRBD2. V shed 0 bases, J shed 1 base, and the junction held 7 bases outside the gene matches. This CDR3 is built from 17 residues. Germline V gene data show CDR1 as GTSNPN and CDR2 as SVGIG (reference sequence). Written as DNA, the CDR3 is TGTGCCTGGAGTGTACCCCGACTAGCGGGAGAGTCCTACGAGCAGTACTTC. Amino acids: CAWSVPRLAGESYEQYF.

This sequence joins TRBV19 and TRBJ2-5; 10 positions match TRBD1. This CDR3 is 15 amino acids long. Germline CDR1 is LNHDA and CDR2 is SQIVND (reference sequence). The V gene end was trimmed by 5 bases and the J gene end by 0 bases; junction bases not matched to a gene: 3. CDR3 coding DNA: TGTGCCAGTAGTTCGGGACAGGGGTACCAAGAGACCCAGTACTTC. Translated, it gives CASSSGQGYQETQYF.

J is TRBJ2-5 and V is TRBV9; a weak D match, TRBD2 (6 bases). Germline V lookup: CDR1 SGDLS, CDR2 YYNGEE. This CDR3 spans 14 amino acids. V was pared by 0 bases and J by 5 bases, with 11 bases between. The CDR3 DNA reads TGTGCCAGCAGCGTAGTCGGGACTGGGGAGACCCAGTACTTC. Amino acid sequence: CASSVVGTGETQYF.

The CDR3 here is CARETGRLTEAFF. CDR3 DNA: TGTGCCAGGGAGACAGGAAGACTCACTGAAGCTTTCTTT. The rearrangement links TRBV2 to TRBJ1-1, with D possibly being TRBD1 (6 bases). This CDR3 comprises 13 residues. CDR1 and CDR2 from the germline V gene are SNHLY and FYNNEI. With 9 bases removed from V and 4 bases from J, the gap between germline ends came to 15 bases.

The chain recombines TRBV4-2 with TRBJ2-5; TRBD2 might be the D (6 bases). The CDR3 is made up of 14 amino acids. CDR1 and CDR2 from the germline V gene are LGHNA and YNFKEQ. Trimming cost V 0 bases and J 4 bases, with 9 bases left between them. The CDR3 sequence: CASSQEPGAETQYF. In DNA, the CDR3 is TGTGCCAGCAGCCAAGAGCCGGGAGCAGAGACCCAGTACTTC.

The chain is built from TRBV27 and TRBJ2-7; weak D call: TRBD2 (5 bases). Between the trimmed V and J ends, which lost 7 bases and 0 bases, there was a span of 10 bases. The CDR3 has 13 residues. Per germline, CDR1 MNHEY and CDR2 SMNVEV (reference sequence). CDR3 loop: CASKGSGSYEQYF. The CDR3 DNA is TGTGCCAGCAAGGGAAGCGGCTCCTACGAGCAGTACTTC.

There are a few counts of this clone. The J gene is TRBJ1-1, the V gene TRBV15; no clear D. The CDR3 runs to 19 residues. The V end was cut by 3 bases, the J end by 1 base, with 24 bases between. From germline, CDR1 is LNHNV and CDR2 YYDKDF (reference sequence). CDR3 nucleotide sequence: TGTGCCACCAGCAGGTCTCCGGGCCGACTCACGCGCGCGAACACTGAAGCTTTCTTT. Its protein product is CATSRSPGRLTRANTEAFF.

The V gene is TRBV9, the J gene TRBJ1-2, with D maybe TRBD1 (6 bases). This CDR3 contains 15 residues. Germline loops: CDR1 SGDLS, CDR2 YYNGEE. V lost 4 bases and J 7 bases, leaving 20 bases between the germline ends. As DNA, the CDR3 is TGTGCCAGCAGCCCTCCCCGTAGGACAGTAGGTGGCTACACCTTC. This sequence encodes CASSPPRRTVGGYTF.

The chain couples TRBV29-1 to TRBJ2-7; the D gene is possibly TRBD2 (7 bases). The CDR3 loop spans 11 amino acids. The germline V and J ends were trimmed by 4 bases and 6 bases, with 10 bases remaining between them. Germline V gene data show CDR1 as SQVTM and CDR2 as ANQGSEA. The CDR3 loop is CSVGGGLEQYF. For the CDR3, the DNA is TGCAGCGTTGGCGGGGGCCTCGAGCAGTACTTC.

The chain couples TRBV5-1 to TRBJ2-2; D is uncertain. Trimming shortened V by 0 bases and J by 6 bases, and 12 bases separated the two germline ends. This CDR3 contains 15 residues. CDR1 SGHRS and CDR2 YFSETQ come from the germline V gene. CDR3 loop: CASSLDWSVPGELFF. The DNA of the CDR3 is TGCGCCAGCAGCTTGGATTGGTCCGTTCCCGGGGAGCTGTTTTTT.

In this sample, this clone turned up once. V and J are TRBV4-1 and TRBJ2-1; 10 positions agree with TRBD2. This CDR3 is 16 amino acids long. The J segment lost 1 base and the V segment lost 4 bases, leaving 4 bases of the junction unmatched. The germline CDR1 and CDR2 sequences are MGHRA and YSYEKL. The CDR3 protein is CASSRLSGRSYNEQFF. The CDR3 DNA reads TGCGCCAGCAGCCGCCTTAGCGGGAGGTCCTACAATGAGCAGTTCTTC.

The V and J genes are TRBV4-3 and TRBJ1-1; D is unresolved. Trimming stripped 4 bases from V and 1 base from J, with 10 bases between. The CDR3 is 14 amino acids. Germline V lookup: CDR1 LGHNA, CDR2 YSLEER. The CDR3 bases are TGCGCCAGCAGCCGGAAGGCAGGGAACACTGAAGCTTTCTTT. It encodes CASSRKAGNTEAFF.

This chain connects TRBV5-1 to TRBJ2-7, with TRBD1 matching 12 bases. The CDR3 has 15 residues. The germline CDR1 and CDR2 sequences are SGHRS and YFSETQ. After removal of 5 bases from V and 5 bases from J, the junction contained 8 bases not matched to a gene. In DNA form, the CDR3 reads TGCGCCAGCAGTAGGGGGGACAGGGGGCCGAACGAGCAGTACTTC. This encodes CASSRGDRGPNEQYF.

This chain joins TRBV5-4 and TRBJ2-1; 9 positions agree with TRBD2. CDR3 length equals 15 residues. Germline loops: CDR1 SGHNT, CDR2 YYREEE (reference sequence). The V segment lost 1 base and the J segment 6 bases; nucleotides outside the gene matches: 5. CDR3 in amino acids: CASSLLGGRANEQFF. CDR3 bases: TGTGCCAGCAGCTTGCTAGGCGGGAGGGCCAATGAGCAGTTCTTC. Using reference TRBV5-4 and TRBJ2-1 for the parts outside the CDR3, the full variable domain is ETGVTQSPTHLIKTRGQQVTLRCSSQSGHNTVSWYQQALGQGPQFIFQYYREEENGRGNFPPRFSGLQFPNYSSELNVNALELDDSALYLCASSLLGGRANEQFFGPGTRLTVL.

V and J are TRBV6-6 and TRBJ2-2, with D maybe TRBD1 (6 bases). V lost 6 bases to trimming and J lost 1 base, with 12 bases between them. Germline lookup yields CDR1 MNHNY and CDR2 SVGAGI (reference sequence). CDR3 length: 15 amino acids. Here the CDR3 DNA reads TGTGCCAGCAGAAACCAGGACAGGAACACCGGGGAGCTGTTTTTT. This gives the protein CASRNQDRNTGELFF.

In this sample, this clone turned up a few times. The V and J genes are TRBV6-1 and TRBJ1-5; 8 bases fit TRBD1. The CDR3 consists of 15 residues. Germline V gene sequence: CDR1 MNHNS, CDR2 SASEGT. The V gene end was trimmed by 1 base and the J gene end by 7 bases; junction bases not matched to a gene: 6. The CDR3 nucleotides are TGTGCCAGCAGTGAAGGGGGACAGGTATGGCAGCCCCAGCATTTT. This sequence encodes CASSEGGQVWQPQHF.